A selection of T cell receptor beta chains follows, all from one sample in a study of EBV T-cell therapy then PD-1 blockade in nasopharyngeal carcinoma. This table comes from immunoSEQ multiplex PCR, and its TCRdb copy is limited to in-frame clones, with some not included. The sample includes 20,000 to 25,000 clones, about 81% of them seen just once. For these TCRs, the target antigens are not known. The source was CD8+ T cells from blood, collected around day 260 from a patient whose treatment included autologous EBV-specific T cells and nivolumab. These receptors came from a man between 40 and 49 years old with nasopharyngeal carcinoma. CDR3s include the opening cysteine and the closing phenylalanine or tryptophan. Each record gives: D gene, V gene, clone size, J gene, CDR3 DNA, CDR3 protein. The D gene is left open where the match is weak. Size tells how often a clone was seen (once, few, many) or the class of an expanded clone, and some rows leave it out.

.,TRBV4-3,once,TRBJ2-3,TGCGCCAGCAGCCGCCTGGGGTTGGCAGATACGCAGTATTTT,CASSRLGLADTQYF
TRBD1,TRBV6-6,once,TRBJ2-5,TGTGCCAGCAGCCTAAGAGACAGGGTGGCGTCTGAGACCCAGTACTTC,CASSLRDRVASETQYF
.,TRBV6-2/TRBV6-3,.,TRBJ2-7,TGTGCCAGCAGTTACTCGGGGGGCTCCTACGAGCAGTACTTC,CASSYSGGSYEQYF
.,TRBV29-1,.,TRBJ2-7,TGCAGCGTTGGGACAGCCCCCTACGAGCAGTACTTC,CSVGTAPYEQYF
.,TRBV21-1,.,TRBJ1-4,TGTGCCAGCAGCAAAGACCGGGGGGGCCATGAAAAACTGTTTTTT,CASSKDRGGHEKLFF
.,TRBV23-1,.,TRBJ2-7,TGCGCCAGCAGTCAATCGGAGTCAGGGCGACACTCCTACGAGCAGTACTTC,CASSQSESGRHSYEQYF
.,TRBV18,.,TRBJ1-1,TGTGCCAGCTCGTCGGGAGCAGGGATTGGCACTGAAGCTTTCTTT,CASSSGAGIGTEAFF
TRBD1,TRBV19,once,TRBJ2-7,TGTGCCAGTAGCCCGGGACAGGGGCCCTACGAGCAGTACTTC,CASSPGQGPYEQYF
.,TRBV5-6,.,TRBJ1-6,TGTGCCAGCAGCGCACCCGGAGGCTCCTATAATTCACCCCTCCACTTT,CASSAPGGSYNSPLHF
.,TRBV9,once,TRBJ2-7,TGTGCCAGCAGCCCCCGGACCTACGAGCAGTACTTC,CASSPRTYEQYF
TRBD2,TRBV4-2,.,TRBJ2-7,TGTGCCAGCAGCCAAGACCTTAGCGGGGGGGCCGACGAGCAGTACTTC,CASSQDLSGGADEQYF
.,TRBV28,once,TRBJ1-5,TGTGCCAGCAGCTCCGGGACGGTCCTTTCCTCAGTGCCCCAGCATTTT,CASSSGTVLSSVPQHF
.,TRBV30,.,TRBJ2-2,TGTGCCTGGGCGTCAGGCGGGCGCGACACCGGGGAGCTGTTTTTT,CAWASGGRDTGELFF
.,TRBV2,.,TRBJ1-5,TGTGCCAGCAGTGGGACGGAGGATAGCAATCAGCCCCAGCATTTT,CASSGTEDSNQPQHF
.,TRBV4-3,.,TRBJ2-7,TGCGCCAGCAGCCAAGAAGTCGCCTCCTACGAGCAGTACTTC,CASSQEVASYEQYF
TRBD1,TRBV6-2/TRBV6-3,.,TRBJ2-7,TGTGCCAGCAGTCCGGACAGGGGGTTCCACGAGCAGTACTTC,CASSPDRGFHEQYF
TRBD2,TRBV6-4,.,TRBJ2-3,TGTGCCAGCAGTCCGACTAGCGGGGAGTCCGAGACGCAGTATTTT,CASSPTSGESETQYF
.,TRBV4-2,.,TRBJ2-1,TGTGCCAGCAGCCAAGATTTCAGTCAGGGGCGAATTGAGCAGTTCTTC,CASSQDFSQGRIEQFF
.,TRBV4-1,.,TRBJ2-3,TGCGCCAGCAGCCACACCTTGATGGGAACCGGGACGGTAAGCACAGATACGCAGTATTTT,CASSHTLMGTGTVSTDTQYF
.,TRBV19,.,TRBJ1-5,TGTGCCAGTAGTACTGGACCGTACCTTGGCAATCAGCCCCAGCATTTT,CASSTGPYLGNQPQHF
.,TRBV28,.,TRBJ1-1,TGTGCCAGCAGCCCATTACAGGGCTTTCGGAACACTGAAGCTTTCTTT,CASSPLQGFRNTEAFF
TRBD1,TRBV13,.,TRBJ2-7,TGTGCCAGCAGCCTCTCCGGGACAGGGGAATACGAGCAGTACTTC,CASSLSGTGEYEQYF
.,TRBV7-6,.,TRBJ1-2,TGTGCCAGCAGCGGGTTGGGGGACGGCTACACCTTC,CASSGLGDGYTF
TRBD2,TRBV6-2/TRBV6-3,few,TRBJ2-3,TGTGCCAGCAGTTACCTAGCGGGGGGCTCGGATACGCAGTATTTT,CASSYLAGGSDTQYF
.,TRBV5-4,once,TRBJ1-2,TGTGCCAGCAGCTCGCGACCGGGCTATGGCTACACCTTC,CASSSRPGYGYTF
TRBD2,TRBV6-5,.,TRBJ2-7,TGTGCCAGCAGTTACTTCGGCGGGGGGCGACCCTACGAGCAGTACTTC,CASSYFGGGRPYEQYF
.,TRBV4-3,once,TRBJ2-7,TGCGCCAGCAGCCAAGATACGGGGCACTACGAGCAGTACTTC,CASSQDTGHYEQYF
.,TRBV29-1,.,TRBJ1-3,TGCAGCGTTGCTGCAGGGGCGAGCACCATATATTTT,CSVAAGASTIYF